A selection of T cell receptor beta chains follows, all from one sample in a study of post-analysis software for immune sequencing data. TCRdb independently ran MiXCR on the PCR reads; one entry per CDR3 protein. This sample has roughly 400,000 distinct CDR3 sequences; approximately 37% occur once, and the top ten carry about 8%. The sample was blood. The receptors here all came from a girl aged 2 to 9 with multiple sclerosis. The CDR3 runs from the conserved cysteine through the conserved F or W. The D gene is left open where the match is weak. A row's size may be missing; if present it is once, few, many or a size class.

D gene: TRBD1; J gene: TRBJ2-3; V gene: TRBV29-1; clone size: .; CDR3 DNA: TGCAGCCTGACAGGGGGCTATGGCACAGATACGCAGTATTTT; CDR3 protein: CSLTGGYGTDTQYF
D gene: TRBD2; J gene: TRBJ2-1; V gene: TRBV12-3/TRBV12-4; clone size: few; CDR3 DNA: TGTGCCAGCAGTGCCGGGACTAGCTTGAGTAATGAGCAGTTCTTC; CDR3 protein: CASSAGTSLSNEQFF
D gene: TRBD1; J gene: TRBJ2-3; V gene: TRBV15; clone size: .; CDR3 DNA: TGTGCCACCAGCAGGGACAGGGTTACGACAGATACGCAGTATTTT; CDR3 protein: CATSRDRVTTDTQYF
D gene: .; J gene: TRBJ2-1; V gene: TRBV10-3; clone size: .; CDR3 DNA: TGTGCCATCAGTGGGTGGCAGGGGTATAATGAGCAGTTCTTC; CDR3 protein: CAISGWQGYNEQFF
D gene: TRBD1; J gene: TRBJ2-7; V gene: TRBV7-9; clone size: .; CDR3 DNA: TGTGCCAGCAGCCCAAAGACAGGGTACGAGCAGTACTTC; CDR3 protein: CASSPKTGYEQYF
D gene: .; J gene: TRBJ1-5; V gene: TRBV28; clone size: .; CDR3 DNA: TGTGCCAGCAGTTTTCCCGGCCGAGGCAGCAATCAGCCCCAGCATTTT; CDR3 protein: CASSFPGRGSNQPQHF
D gene: .; J gene: TRBJ1-2; V gene: TRBV29-1; clone size: .; CDR3 DNA: TGCAGCGTTCTTAAAGGGCCGAATGGCTACACCTTC; CDR3 protein: CSVLKGPNGYTF
D gene: .; J gene: TRBJ2-7; V gene: TRBV4-1; clone size: .; CDR3 DNA: TGCGCCAGCAGCCGACCGGACTTATACGAGCAGTACTTC; CDR3 protein: CASSRPDLYEQYF
D gene: TRBD2; J gene: TRBJ2-7; V gene: TRBV4-3; clone size: .; CDR3 DNA: TGCGCCAGCAGCCAAGGGGAGGGACGCTACGAGCAGTACTTC; CDR3 protein: CASSQGEGRYEQYF
D gene: TRBD1; J gene: TRBJ2-7; V gene: TRBV2; clone size: .; CDR3 DNA: TGTGCCAGCAGTGGGATAGGGGACAGTTACTACGAGCAGTACTTC; CDR3 protein: CASSGIGDSYYEQYF
D gene: .; J gene: TRBJ1-1; V gene: TRBV29-1; clone size: .; CDR3 DNA: TGCAGCGTTGAAGGAGGGGCGAACACTGAAGCTTTCTTT; CDR3 protein: CSVEGGANTEAFF
D gene: .; J gene: TRBJ1-2; V gene: TRBV7-9; clone size: .; CDR3 DNA: TGTGCCAGCATCATTTCTGCTAGGAGGGCGGACCTCTATTGCTACACCTTC; CDR3 protein: CASIISARRADLYCYTF
D gene: .; J gene: TRBJ2-1; V gene: TRBV28; clone size: few; CDR3 DNA: TGTGCCAGCAGTCTTCCGGCAGGGGGGTCCTACAATGAGCAGTTCTTC; CDR3 protein: CASSLPAGGSYNEQFF
D gene: .; J gene: TRBJ1-1; V gene: TRBV7-2; clone size: once; CDR3 DNA: TGTGCCAGCAGCCCGTCCCCCAGGGATCCTGAAGCTTTCTTT; CDR3 protein: CASSPSPRDPEAFF
D gene: TRBD1; J gene: TRBJ1-4; V gene: TRBV7-2; clone size: .; CDR3 DNA: TGTGCCAGCAGCTCGGGAACAGGGGGGATCCGAAAACTGTTTTTT; CDR3 protein: CASSSGTGGIRKLFF
D gene: .; J gene: TRBJ2-3; V gene: TRBV7-9; clone size: few; CDR3 DNA: TGTGCCAGCAGCTTATCGGGTCCAGATACGCAGTATTTT; CDR3 protein: CASSLSGPDTQYF
D gene: .; J gene: TRBJ1-5; V gene: TRBV6-5; clone size: .; CDR3 DNA: TGTGCCAGCAGTTCCCACACAGGGAATCAGCCCCAGCATTTT; CDR3 protein: CASSSHTGNQPQHF
D gene: TRBD1; J gene: TRBJ1-2; V gene: TRBV20-1; clone size: .; CDR3 DNA: TGCAGTGCTAGATCCCCTCGACAGGGGAACGGTGGCTACACCTTC; CDR3 protein: CSARSPRQGNGGYTF
D gene: .; J gene: TRBJ2-7; V gene: TRBV24-1; clone size: few; CDR3 DNA: TGTGCCACCAGTGATTTTCGGACGGACATTGTTTGTGAGCAGTACTTC; CDR3 protein: CATSDFRTDIVCEQYF
D gene: .; J gene: TRBJ1-5; V gene: TRBV10-3; clone size: .; CDR3 DNA: TGTGCCATCAGTGCGGACGGATATCAGCCCCAGCATTTT; CDR3 protein: CAISADGYQPQHF
D gene: TRBD2; J gene: TRBJ2-5; V gene: TRBV7-2; clone size: few; CDR3 DNA: TGTGCCAGCAGCTTCGGACTAGCGCAAGAGACCCAGTACTTC; CDR3 protein: CASSFGLAQETQYF
D gene: .; J gene: TRBJ2-1; V gene: TRBV5-1; clone size: few; CDR3 DNA: TGCGCCAGCAGCCCGATAAAGGATGAGCAGTTCTTC; CDR3 protein: CASSPIKDEQFF
D gene: .; J gene: TRBJ2-5; V gene: TRBV12-3/TRBV12-4; clone size: .; CDR3 DNA: TGTGCCAGCAGTTTAATACTAGTGGAGACCCAGTACTTC; CDR3 protein: CASSLILVETQYF
D gene: TRBD1; J gene: TRBJ1-6; V gene: TRBV11-2; clone size: .; CDR3 DNA: TGTGCCAGCAGCTTAGTTTTGGCCGGGACAGGGTCTTCACCCCTCCACTTT; CDR3 protein: CASSLVLAGTGSSPLHF
D gene: TRBD1; J gene: TRBJ1-5; V gene: TRBV6-6; clone size: few; CDR3 DNA: TGTGCCAGCAGTTACAGGAGTCAGGGGGCAAATCAGCCCCAGCATTTT; CDR3 protein: CASSYRSQGANQPQHF
D gene: TRBD1; J gene: TRBJ2-7; V gene: TRBV5-1; clone size: .; CDR3 DNA: TGCGCCAGCAGCTTCTCGGGACAGGGGGACGAGCAGTACTTC; CDR3 protein: CASSFSGQGDEQYF
D gene: TRBD1; J gene: TRBJ2-1; V gene: TRBV5-1; clone size: .; CDR3 DNA: TGCGCCAGCAGCTGGACAGGGAGCTCCTACAATGAGCAGTTCTTC; CDR3 protein: CASSWTGSSYNEQFF